The rows below give T cell receptor beta chains drawn from one sample of a study of blood T cell repertoires in COVID-19. Profiled with immunoSEQ multiplex PCR; TCRdb holds only in-frame clones, not every one. The sample records about 440,000 clones, around 89% being singletons. The specimen sequenced was peripheral blood. Receptors were obtained from a woman in her 50s with COVID-19, enrolled during active disease. Both conserved end residues are part of each CDR3. Each record gives: V gene, D gene, CDR3 protein. D genes are given only for firm matches.

TRBV20-1,.,CSAHWNTEAFF
TRBV5-1,.,CASGKTGKSTDTQYF
TRBV11-3,TRBD2,CASSLSPGGAPDTQYF
TRBV15,TRBD1,CATSRDRGSEEKLFF
TRBV30,.,CACYPRNTEAFF
TRBV5-6,.,CASNPGDFTEAFF
TRBV5-4,TRBD1,CASSLRDSQETQYF
TRBV5-4,.,CASSPGASTDTQYF
TRBV3-1/TRBV3-2,TRBD1,CASSQDRGTGGEKLFF
TRBV9,.,CASSVDPEAAIEAFF
TRBV7-9,.,CASSLRTAYEQYF
TRBV24-1,.,CATSVGAGELFF
TRBV15,.,CATRAGRVSNQPQHF
TRBV5-6,.,CASSLPVSSGYTF
TRBV29-1,.,CSAPRALYGYTF
TRBV7-6,TRBD1,CASSLAGTGGTQYF
TRBV21-1,.,CAPYKLRPEAFF
TRBV10-1,.,CASSRGGGEQFF
TRBV5-1,TRBD1,CASSRNQGEYGYTF
TRBV5-1,TRBD1,CASSPTGTGGTEAFF
TRBV3-1/TRBV3-2,.,CASSLRGGRINYGYTF
TRBV10-1,.,CASSSDLDRITGELFF
TRBV3-1/TRBV3-2,TRBD1,CASSLTYPGQGNEKLFF
TRBV2,.,CASSEDGGYNEQFF
TRBV9,TRBD2,CASSVSGELWTQYF
TRBV7-9,TRBD1,CASRAGTGIIQYF
TRBV4-2,.,CASSRGLANTGELFF
TRBV30,.,CAWSPPMRLFYEQYF
TRBV24-1,TRBD1,CATSDQTGSNQPQHF
TRBV19,TRBD1,CASTDRGKETQYF
TRBV5-1,TRBD2,CASSLIDGRAGGYYNEQFF
TRBV3-1/TRBV3-2,TRBD1,CASTRDSTSYEQYF
TRBV5-1,TRBD1,CASSLQGSEQFF
TRBV6-5,.,CASTPREEATEAFF
TRBV5-5,TRBD1,CASSSDREGSPLHF
TRBV12-5,.,CASGLVGGWNEQFF
TRBV5-4,.,CASSSLPSTRAF
TRBV5-4,.,CASSKPGLRYYGYTF
TRBV7-8,TRBD2,CASSQRGDSLYEQYF
TRBV19,TRBD1,CASSNRDSDNEQFF
TRBV9,.,CASSVARGSYNEQFF
TRBV9,TRBD1,CASSVARTGSSYEQYF
TRBV27,TRBD1,CASSFRDSSYEQYF
TRBV10-3,.,CAISPSWGVDTGELFF
TRBV11-3,TRBD2,CASSLEAGVSEQYF
TRBV7-2,.,CASSSLADTQYF
TRBV6-5,TRBD2,CASRQLAVNTDTQYF
TRBV7-7,TRBD2,CASSLVSGGGELFF
TRBV6-5,.,CASSLQLNTEAFF
TRBV2,.,CASSEATWRTPHYGYTF
TRBV28,.,CASSLSRGSGGYTF
TRBV19,TRBD1,CASTGAARYAGELFF
TRBV6-5,TRBD1,CASNPLGQGATEAFF